This T cell receptor (beta chain) was captured by sequencing in a study of blood T cell repertoires in COVID-19. As for the study in general: PBMCs, B-cell-depleted T cells, or T cells were the source of the cDNA or gDNA that made up the material.

Study members were between about 18 and 95 years old and lived in roughly 24 US regions. The study assigned cohorts using participant-reported clinical history. Source study methods: Reference gene primer amplification gave estimated nucleated cell counts. Using immunoSEQ multiplex PCR, the repertoire was profiled, and TCRdb retains in-frame clones only, with some absent. That table furnishes V, J and clone size, whereas the DNA furnished D and trimming. This table holds fewer than 350,000 clones, about nine tenths found once. The receptor's source is a woman between 35 and 50 years old who had recovered from COVID-19. What was sequenced was PBMCs or T cells enriched from blood (not recorded which).

The chain's CDR3 is CASSFDTSGRGSEQFF. In DNA form, the CDR3 reads TGTGCCAGCAGCTTCGATACTAGCGGGAGAGGGAGTGAGCAGTTCTTC. The chain joins TRBV7-9 to TRBJ2-1; 11 nucleotides match TRBD2. The CDR3 is made up of 16 amino acids. Germline V CDR1 and CDR2: SEHNR, FQNEAQ (reference sequence). With 3 bases clipped from V and 9 bases from J, the junction kept 10 bases outside the gene matches.